Given below is one T cell receptor beta chain in context. The entry originates in a study of OX40 agonist ivuxolimab in advanced cancers. Here immunoSEQ multiplex PCR was the method, and the copy in TCRdb shows in-frame clones only, minus some. The table records some 79,000 clones, 90% to 95% of them present only once. This CDR3 has 15 residues. With V trimmed by 1 base and J by 8 bases, 5 bases remained unmatched. Germline CDR1 and CDR2: MNHNS and SASEGT. The sequencing here drew on CD4+ or CD8+ T cells sorted from blood, taken in a trial of the OX40 agonist ivuxolimab. The sequence was obtained from an adult with an advanced solid tumor such as melanoma, head and neck, liver or kidney cancer. The chain combines TRBV6-1 with TRBJ1-4; TRBD1 agrees at 9 bases. The CDR3 sequence is CASSEGGTGNEKLFF. The CDR3, as DNA: TGTGCCAGCAGTGAAGGGGGGACAGGGAACGAAAAACTGTTTTTT.